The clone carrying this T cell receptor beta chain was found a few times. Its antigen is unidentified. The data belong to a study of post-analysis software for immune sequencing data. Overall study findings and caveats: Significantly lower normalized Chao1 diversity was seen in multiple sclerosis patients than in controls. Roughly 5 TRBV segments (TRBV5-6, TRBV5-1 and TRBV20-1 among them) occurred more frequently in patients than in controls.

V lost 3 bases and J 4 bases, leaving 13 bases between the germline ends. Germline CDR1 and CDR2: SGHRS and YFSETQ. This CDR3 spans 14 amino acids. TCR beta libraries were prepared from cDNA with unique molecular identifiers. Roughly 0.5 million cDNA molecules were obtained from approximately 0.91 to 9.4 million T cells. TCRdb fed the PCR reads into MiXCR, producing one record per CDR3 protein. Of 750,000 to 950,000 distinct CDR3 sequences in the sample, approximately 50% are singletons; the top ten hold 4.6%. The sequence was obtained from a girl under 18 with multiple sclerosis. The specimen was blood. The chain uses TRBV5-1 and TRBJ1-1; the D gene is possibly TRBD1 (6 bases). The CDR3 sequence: CASSSEGGGTEAFF. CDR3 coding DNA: TGCGCCAGCAGCTCCGAGGGGGGAGGCACTGAAGCTTTCTTT.